The 14 T cell receptor beta chains listed next were all sequenced from one sample in a study of spatial heterogeneity in lung cancer (dated by TCRdb to between 2018 and 2021). The method behind the library was 5' RACE. TCRdb shows the sequencer as NextSeq 500. The public reads were reanalyzed by TCRdb: fastp trimming at Q25, MiXCR alignment, in-frame beta chains only. When rows share a CDR3 protein, they turn into one entry using the most common DNA and genes. The table for this sample lists 850 to 1,000 distinct CDR3 sequences; over 10% of them were counted only once. Roughly two fifths of the sample goes to the ten largest clones. The time point label for this specimen denotes: sample taken at primary tumor resection. For TCR sequencing, whole RNA was extracted from tumor and nontumor lung tissue, or from cryopreserved PBMC samples, and no cell sorting was done. Source: PBMCs, taken at surgery. Source of these receptors: a male donor with early-stage non-small cell lung cancer.

As regards this clonotype: As an off-target read in a library built for alpha chains, this beta chain has a frequency of little significance. The chain joins TRBV5-1 to TRBJ1-2; D gene ambiguous. Deletions cut 6 bases from V and 7 bases from J, with 16 bases between. The length of the CDR3 is 13 residues. In germline, CDR1 is SGHRS, CDR2 YFSETQ. CDR3 residues: CASTDGIIRGYTF. As DNA, the CDR3 is TGCGCCAGCACGGATGGAATCATACGTGGCTACACCTTC.

In this sample, this clonotype is medium-sized. This beta chain came through as a stray read in a library set up for alpha chains, and its size says little. This chain joins TRBV19 and TRBJ1-4, with 9 nucleotides matching TRBD1. J gave up 8 bases and V 8 bases, and 12 bases lay outside the gene matches. The CDR3 covers 15 residues. In germline, CDR1 is LNHDA, CDR2 SQIVND (reference sequence). The CDR3 DNA sequence: TGTGCCAGTTCCCTCCGACGGGACAGGGTGGAAAAACTGTTTTTT. It translates to CASSLRRDRVEKLFF.

As concerns this clonotype: The library was built for alpha chains, so this beta chain is an off-target read and its size means little. The rearrangement uses TRBV4-2 and TRBJ2-7, with D perhaps TRBD1 or TRBD2 (6 bases each). This CDR3 is built from 13 residues. V lost 5 bases and J lost 4, with 12 bases in between. Germline V gene sequence: CDR1 LGHNA, CDR2 YNFKEQ. CDR3 region: CASSAGGGYEQYF. The CDR3 DNA follows: TGTGCCAGCAGCGCCGGAGGGGGATACGAGCAGTACTTC.

By its share, this clonotype is medium-sized. This beta chain turned up in a library designed for alpha chains; as an off-target read, its abundance says little. The J gene is TRBJ1-4, the V gene TRBV15, with D possibly TRBD1 on 6 matching bases. The CDR3 is 15 residues long. V was shortened by 3 bases and J by 11 bases, with 19 bases between the two germline ends. Germline CDR1 and CDR2: LNHNV and YYDKDF (reference sequence). The CDR3 DNA reads TGTGCCACCAGCAGGCTACAGGGTAGTGGTTGGAAACTGTTTTTT. This encodes CATSRLQGSGWKLFF.

By sample fraction, this clonotype is medium-sized. In a library made to pick up alpha chains, this beta chain is a stray read with a size that means little. The V call is TRBV7-2, the J call TRBJ1-1; TRBD1 agrees at 8 bases. The CDR3 contains 14 residues. With V trimmed by 5 bases and J by 6 bases, 8 bases remained unmatched. Per germline, CDR1 SGHTA and CDR2 FQGNSA. CDR3 DNA: TGTGCCAGCAGCCAGAGACAGGGGTCCCCTGAAGCTTTCTTT. It yields the protein CASSQRQGSPEAFF.

This clonotype was counted at least ten times. For a library built for alpha chains, this beta chain is a stray read; little rests on its size. The chain joins TRBV11-2 to TRBJ2-7; 10 positions agree with TRBD1. Trimming removed 4 bases from V and 5 bases from J; junction bases left unmatched: 11. The CDR3 is made up of 16 amino acids. From germline, CDR1 is SGHAT and CDR2 FQNNGV. This CDR3 is CASSSRQGAGLNEQYF. CDR3 DNA: TGTGCCAGCAGCTCGAGACAGGGGGCCGGTTTGAACGAGCAGTACTTC.

In this sample, this clonotype is medium-sized. This beta chain was picked up by a library intended for alpha chains and is off target, so its count carries little meaning. The rearrangement joins TRBV5-4 to TRBJ2-2; D assignment may be TRBD1 or TRBD2 (5 bases each). Germline loops: CDR1 SGHNT, CDR2 YYREEE (reference sequence). This CDR3 is built from 15 residues. V was trimmed by 1 base and J by 7 bases, leaving 14 bases between them. CDR3: CASSLPGRPGGELFF. DNA of the CDR3: TGTGCCAGCAGCTTGCCGGGGCGACCGGGCGGGGAGCTGTTTTTT.

By its share, this clonotype is large. This beta chain is a stray read from a library made for alpha chains; its abundance is not meaningful. The V call is TRBV7-2, the J call TRBJ2-5; 15 bases fit TRBD2. The germline V gene encodes CDR1 SGHTA and CDR2 FQGNSA. This CDR3 is 16 amino acids long. Trimming cost V 5 bases and J 5 bases; bases outside gene matches: 6. The CDR3 region is CASSRGLAGGRETQYF. For the CDR3, the DNA is TGTGCCAGCAGCCGCGGACTAGCGGGAGGGAGGGAGACCCAGTACTTC.

The sample holds many counts of this clonotype. This beta chain represents an off-target read in a library built for alpha chains; its size is of limited meaning. The V and J genes are TRBV23-1 and TRBJ2-5; 8 nucleotides match TRBD1. TRBV23-1 has ORF status, its function being uncertain. V was pared by 3 bases and J by 3 bases, with 18 bases of the junction left unmatched. This CDR3 spans 19 amino acids. CDR3 region: CASSHPQSSGTGSKETQYF. Written as DNA, the CDR3 is TGCGCCAGCAGTCACCCGCAATCATCCGGGACAGGATCGAAAGAGACCCAGTACTTC.

By frequency in the sample, this clonotype is large (0.1 to 1%). The library was built for alpha chains, so this beta chain is an off-target read and its size means little. This chain's CDR3 is CASRETGGGEAFF. Written as DNA, the CDR3 is TGTGCCAGCAGGGAAACAGGGGGCGGTGAAGCTTTCTTT. The chain uses TRBV27 and TRBJ1-1; 9 nucleotides line up with TRBD1. Unmatched junction bases numbered 6, after V lost 6 bases and J lost 7 bases. Germline loops: CDR1 MNHEY, CDR2 SMNVEV (reference sequence). CDR3 length equals 13 residues.

This clonotype is medium-sized in the sample. Since the library was made to target alpha chains, this beta chain is a stray read and its abundance is not meaningful. This chain joins TRBV7-9 and TRBJ2-5; D perhaps matches TRBD2 (6 bases). The V gene lost 0 bases and the J gene lost 2 bases, with 7 bases spanning the gap. Germline lookup yields CDR1 SEHNR and CDR2 FQNEAQ (reference sequence). The CDR3 extends over 14 amino acids. The CDR3 is CASSLAGGQETQYF. Here the CDR3 DNA reads TGTGCCAGCAGCTTAGCGGGGGGACAAGAGACCCAGTACTTC.

This clonotype is large (0.1 to 1%) by share. This beta chain is off target for a library built for alpha chains, so its abundance means little. This chain joins TRBV10-3 and TRBJ2-7; a weak D match, TRBD2 (5 bases). Trimming took 11 bases from V and 1 from J, leaving 18 bases between them. The CDR3 is made up of 14 amino acids. Germline CDR1 reads ENHRY; CDR2 reads SYGVKD. CDR3 DNA: TGTGCCGTAACCCCAAGGGAGAATTCCTACGAGCAGTACTTC. It translates to CAVTPRENSYEQYF.

By sample share, this clonotype is large. Because the library targeted alpha chains, this beta chain is an off-target read whose size means little. The rearrangement uses TRBV7-9 and TRBJ2-7, with D maybe TRBD2 (5 bases). Germline CDR1 and CDR2: SEHNR and FQNEAQ (reference sequence). V lost 5 bases, J lost 7 bases, and 21 bases lay in between. This CDR3 is built from 15 residues. This chain's CDR3 is CASSGQDSAQGEQYF. The CDR3 DNA is TGTGCCAGCAGCGGCCAGGACTCGGCCCAAGGGGAGCAGTACTTC.

As for this clonotype: A library made for alpha chains picked up this beta chain off target, so its size means little. The chain combines TRBV5-4 with TRBJ2-2; 7 positions agree with TRBD2. Germline V gene sequence: CDR1 SGHNT, CDR2 YYREEE (reference sequence). With 0 bases clipped from V and 0 bases from J, the junction kept 11 bases outside the gene matches. This CDR3 is built from 19 residues. The CDR3 region has the DNA TGTGCCAGCAGCTTGGAGAGGCTCGGGCTAGCGGCGAACACCGGGGAGCTGTTTTTT. Translated, it gives CASSLERLGLAANTGELFF.